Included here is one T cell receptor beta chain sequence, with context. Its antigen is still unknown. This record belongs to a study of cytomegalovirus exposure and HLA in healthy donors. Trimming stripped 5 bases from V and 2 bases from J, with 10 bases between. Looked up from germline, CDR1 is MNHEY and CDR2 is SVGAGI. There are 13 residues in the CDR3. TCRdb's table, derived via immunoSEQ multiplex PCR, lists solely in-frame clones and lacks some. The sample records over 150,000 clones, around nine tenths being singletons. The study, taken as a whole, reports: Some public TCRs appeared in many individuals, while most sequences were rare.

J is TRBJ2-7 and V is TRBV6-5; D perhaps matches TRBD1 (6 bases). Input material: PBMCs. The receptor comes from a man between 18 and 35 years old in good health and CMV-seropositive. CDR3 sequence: CASSARDTYEQYF. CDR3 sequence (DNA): TGTGCCAGCAGTGCCCGGGACACCTACGAGCAGTACTTC.